The TCR beta chain under discussion was sequenced for a study of cytomegalovirus exposure and HLA in healthy donors. Germline CDR1 reads SGHTA; CDR2 reads FQGNSA. V dropped 5 bases and J dropped 11; count of bases not matched to a gene: 8. The CDR3 is 12 residues long. PCR primers comprised 60 Vbeta and 13 Jbeta primers. Here immunoSEQ multiplex PCR was the method, and the copy in TCRdb shows in-frame clones only, minus some. The sample records approximately 190,000 clones, around 80% being singletons. The TCR sequence derives from a man aged 35-49 years in good health and CMV-seropositive. The chain employs TRBV7-2 and TRBJ1-1, with 7 bases that match TRBD1. Input material: PBMCs. The CDR3: CASSTQGTDAFF. The CDR3 coding sequence is TGTGCCAGCAGCACACAGGGGACGGACGCTTTCTTT.